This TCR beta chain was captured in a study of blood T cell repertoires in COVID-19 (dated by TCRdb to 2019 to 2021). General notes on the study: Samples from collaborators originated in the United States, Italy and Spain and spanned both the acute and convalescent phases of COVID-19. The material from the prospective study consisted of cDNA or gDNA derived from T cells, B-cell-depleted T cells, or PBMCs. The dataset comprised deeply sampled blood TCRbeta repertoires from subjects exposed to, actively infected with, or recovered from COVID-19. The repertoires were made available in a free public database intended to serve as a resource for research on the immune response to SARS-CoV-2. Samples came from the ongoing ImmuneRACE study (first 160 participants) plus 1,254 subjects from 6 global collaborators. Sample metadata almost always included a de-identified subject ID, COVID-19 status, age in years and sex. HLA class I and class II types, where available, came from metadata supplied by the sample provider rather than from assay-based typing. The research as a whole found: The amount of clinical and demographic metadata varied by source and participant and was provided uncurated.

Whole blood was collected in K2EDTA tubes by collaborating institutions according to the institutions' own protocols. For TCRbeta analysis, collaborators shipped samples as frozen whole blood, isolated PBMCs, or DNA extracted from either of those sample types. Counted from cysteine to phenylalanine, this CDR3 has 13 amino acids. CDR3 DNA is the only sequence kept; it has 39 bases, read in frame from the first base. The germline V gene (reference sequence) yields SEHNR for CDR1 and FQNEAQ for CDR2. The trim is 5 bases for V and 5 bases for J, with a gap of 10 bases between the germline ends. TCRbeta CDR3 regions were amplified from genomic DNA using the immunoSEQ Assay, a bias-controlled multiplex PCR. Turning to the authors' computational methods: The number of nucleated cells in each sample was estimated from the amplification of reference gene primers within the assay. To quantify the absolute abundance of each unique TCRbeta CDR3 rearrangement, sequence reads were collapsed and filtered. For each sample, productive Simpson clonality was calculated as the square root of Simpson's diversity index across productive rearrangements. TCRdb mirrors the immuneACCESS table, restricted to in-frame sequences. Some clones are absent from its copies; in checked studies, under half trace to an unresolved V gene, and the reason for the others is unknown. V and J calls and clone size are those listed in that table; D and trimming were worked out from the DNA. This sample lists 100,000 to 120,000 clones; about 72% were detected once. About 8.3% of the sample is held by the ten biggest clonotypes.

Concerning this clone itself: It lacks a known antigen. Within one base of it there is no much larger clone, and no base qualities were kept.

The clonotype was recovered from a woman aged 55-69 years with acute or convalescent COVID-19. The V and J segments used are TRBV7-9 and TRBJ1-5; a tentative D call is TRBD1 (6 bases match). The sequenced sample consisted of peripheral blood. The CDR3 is CASSLTGYQPQHF. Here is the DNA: TGTGCCAGCAGCCTAACAGGGTATCAGCCCCAGCATTTT. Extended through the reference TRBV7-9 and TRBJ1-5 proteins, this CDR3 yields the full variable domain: DTGVSQNPRHKITKRGQNVTFRCDPISEHNRLYWYRQTLGQGPEFLTYFQNEAQLEKSRLLSDRFSAERPKGSFSTLEIQRTEQGDSAMYLCASSLTGYQPQHFGDGTRLSIL.